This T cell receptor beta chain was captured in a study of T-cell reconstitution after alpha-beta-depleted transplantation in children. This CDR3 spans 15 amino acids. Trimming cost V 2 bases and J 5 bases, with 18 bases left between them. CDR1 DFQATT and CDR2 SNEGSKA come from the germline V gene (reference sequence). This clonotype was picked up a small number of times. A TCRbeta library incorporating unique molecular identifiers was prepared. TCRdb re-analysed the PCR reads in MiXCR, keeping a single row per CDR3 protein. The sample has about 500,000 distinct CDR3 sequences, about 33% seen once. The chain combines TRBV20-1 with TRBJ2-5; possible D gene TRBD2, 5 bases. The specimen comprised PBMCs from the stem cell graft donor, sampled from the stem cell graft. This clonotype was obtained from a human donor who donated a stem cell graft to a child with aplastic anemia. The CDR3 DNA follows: TGCAGTGCTAGACCCGGTATGGGCGGGTTGGAGACCCAGTACTTC. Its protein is CSARPGMGGLETQYF.